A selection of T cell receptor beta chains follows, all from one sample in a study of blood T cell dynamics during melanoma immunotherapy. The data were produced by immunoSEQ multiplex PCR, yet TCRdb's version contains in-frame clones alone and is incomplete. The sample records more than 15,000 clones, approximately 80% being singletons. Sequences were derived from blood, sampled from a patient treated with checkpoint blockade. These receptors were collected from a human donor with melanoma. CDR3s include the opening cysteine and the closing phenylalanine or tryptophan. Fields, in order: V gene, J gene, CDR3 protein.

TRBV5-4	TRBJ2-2	CASSFGWNTGELFF
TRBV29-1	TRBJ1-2	CSVDQGYTF
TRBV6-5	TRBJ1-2	CASSYIRTGGGYGYTF
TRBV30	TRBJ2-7	CACRDRGLSYEQYF
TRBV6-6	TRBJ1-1	CASQLTENTEAFF
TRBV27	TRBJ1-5	CASSFGQAGPQHF
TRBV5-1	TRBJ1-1	CASSLGAGMNTEAFF
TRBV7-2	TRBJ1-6	CASSLGGFDNSPLHF
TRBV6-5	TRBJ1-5	CASRKTGRNQPQHF
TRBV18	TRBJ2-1	CASSPGEQGNEQFF
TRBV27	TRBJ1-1	CATGRPDGVAFF
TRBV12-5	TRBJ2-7	CASNRYEQYF
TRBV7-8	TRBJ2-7	CASSLEDSSYEQYF
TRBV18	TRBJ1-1	CASSPRTDTEAFF
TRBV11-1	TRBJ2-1	CASSLGTGTSGSSVNEQFF
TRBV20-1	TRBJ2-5	CSAREETQYF
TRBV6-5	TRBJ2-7	CASSSTSGYEQYF
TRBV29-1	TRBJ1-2	CSVVSTRYGYTF
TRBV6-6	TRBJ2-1	CASSYSESSYNEQFF
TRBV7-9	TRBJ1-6	CASSPRGQANSPLHF
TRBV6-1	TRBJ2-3	CASSEPRGTSGIVGTDTQYF
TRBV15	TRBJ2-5	CATSRDGGSQETQYF
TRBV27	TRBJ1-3	CASSTDGFSGNTIYF
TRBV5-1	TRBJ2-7	CASSKELAPQYEQYF
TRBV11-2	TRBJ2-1	CASSASTGTNYNEQFF
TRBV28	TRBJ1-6	CASSFPRGGYNSPLHF
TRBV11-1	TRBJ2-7	CASSPDRVGYEQYF
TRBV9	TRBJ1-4	CASSEDREIRNEKLFF
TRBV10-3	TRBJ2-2	CAISEISGVGPGELFF
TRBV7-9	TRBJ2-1	CASSLIVASVNEQFF
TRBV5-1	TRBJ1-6	CASTLFAGNNSPLHF
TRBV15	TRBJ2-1	CATSRDRGSIDEQFF
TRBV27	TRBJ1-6	CASSYTGQGMVSPLHF
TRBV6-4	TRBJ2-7	CASKKGHLYEQYF
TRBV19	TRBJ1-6	CASSISWRLRGRDSPLHF
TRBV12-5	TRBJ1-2	CASGLVPGPSYLGGYTF
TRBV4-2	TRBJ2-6	CASSQASSGKLTGANVLTF
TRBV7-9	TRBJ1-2	CASSSGRNYGYTF
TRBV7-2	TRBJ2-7	CASSLGDGGLYEQYF
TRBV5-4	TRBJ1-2	CASSTGLFGYTF
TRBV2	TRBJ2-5	CARQAGGRETQYF
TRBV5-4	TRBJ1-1	CASSERWVNTEAFF